These 8 T cell receptor beta chains share one sample of origin, sequenced in a study of blood T cell repertoires in COVID-19. Assay: immunoSEQ multiplex PCR; the TCRdb copy retains only in-frame clones and omits some. Among a few hundred thousand clones listed, around 86% were seen once. What was sequenced was PBMCs or T cells enriched from blood (not recorded which). These receptors originate from a woman aged 50 to 60 who had recovered from COVID-19.

V usage is TRBV5-4 and J usage is TRBJ2-5; D uncertain. Germline V lookup: CDR1 SGHNT, CDR2 YYREEE (reference sequence). V lost 0 bases, J lost 3 bases, and 6 bases lay in between. The CDR3 is 13 amino acids. CDR3 protein: CASSLVAEETQYF. DNA for the CDR3: TGTGCCAGCAGCTTGGTGGCAGAAGAGACCCAGTACTTC.

This clone came up once. The J gene is TRBJ2-7, the V gene TRBV5-1, with D possibly TRBD1 on 5 matching bases. There are 15 residues in the CDR3. The germline V and J ends were trimmed by 4 bases and 0 bases, with 14 bases remaining between them. Germline-derived CDR1 and CDR2 are SGHRS and YFSETQ. The CDR3 region has the DNA TGCGCCAGCAGCCTCACAGGACGGAGCTCCTACGAGCAGTACTTC. Translating gives CASSLTGRSSYEQYF.

This chain joins TRBV7-2 and TRBJ2-7; possible D gene TRBD1, 6 bases. The germline V gene encodes CDR1 SGHTA and CDR2 FQGNSA. Trimming pared 5 bases from V and 0 bases from J, leaving 23 bases between. The CDR3 runs to 18 residues. The CDR3 coding sequence is TGTGCCAGCAGCCAGGGGAGACCTCTAGGGCTCCTCTCCTACGAGCAGTACTTC. This translates into CASSQGRPLGLLSYEQYF.

The chain joins TRBV27 to TRBJ1-6, with a tentative D call TRBD1 (6 bases). The CDR3 consists of 12 residues. V was clipped by 5 bases and J by 9 bases, with 8 bases between them. Looked up from germline, CDR1 is MNHEY and CDR2 is SMNVEV (reference sequence). Here the CDR3 reads CASSQQGSPLHF. CDR3 sequence (DNA): TGTGCCAGCAGTCAACAGGGTTCACCCCTCCACTTT.

This rearrangement joins TRBV7-8 to TRBJ2-1; a weak D match, TRBD2 (6 bases). Germline CDR1 is SGHVS and CDR2 is FQNEAQ. V lost 8 bases, J lost 6 bases, and 14 bases lay in between. There are 13 residues in the CDR3. The CDR3 is CASLSGSVNEQFF. CDR3 in DNA: TGTGCCAGCCTTAGCGGTTCTGTCAATGAGCAGTTCTTC.

The gene calls are TRBV10-3 and TRBJ2-1; 7 bases map to TRBD1. The germline gives CDR1 ENHRY, CDR2 SYGVKD. The ends lost 0 bases at V and 15 bases at J; junction bases unmatched: 5. CDR3 length: 12 residues. The CDR3 DNA sequence: TGTGCCATCAGTGAGTCGACAGGGAGCCCGTTCTTC. Translation gives CAISESTGSPFF.

CDR3 sequence reads: CASSSQGGREKLFF. CDR3 in DNA: TGTGCCAGCAGCTCACAGGGGGGCCGGGAAAAACTGTTTTTT. The chain links TRBV11-2 to TRBJ1-4; TRBD1 matches 8 bases. The CDR3 is 14 residues long. V shed 4 bases, J shed 8 bases, and the junction held 6 bases outside the gene matches. CDR1 SGHAT and CDR2 FQNNGV come from the germline V gene.

The genes are TRBV19 and TRBJ1-1; a possible D gene is TRBD1 (6 bases). V was clipped by 5 bases and J by 4 bases, with 14 bases between them. The germline V gene encodes CDR1 LNHDA and CDR2 SQIVND (reference sequence). The CDR3 covers 14 residues. In DNA form, the CDR3 reads TGTGCCAGTAGTGCGGGGGCCAGCCCCACTGAAGCTTTCTTT. It specifies CASSAGASPTEAFF.